The clone carrying this T cell receptor beta chain was detected ten times or more. As yet, its antigen is unknown. Profiling that covered TCR beta VDJ and CDR3 relied on genomic DNA as its template. TCRdb processed the reads anew with MiXCR; each CDR3 protein has one entry. The table has 200,000 or so distinct CDR3 sequences, 40% to 50% seen once. V lost 2 bases to trimming and J lost 5 bases; unmatched junction nucleotides: 5. Looked up from germline, CDR1 is SGHDT and CDR2 is YYEEEE. The CDR3 loop spans 14 amino acids. This specimen comes from a study of CD8+CD57+ T cells in acquired aplastic anemia. Study-wide context: DNA recovered from sorted CD4+ and CD8+ cells had a mean of roughly 3 ug.

Those patients picked for sequencing had displayed CD8+CD57+ cell expansion on flow cytometry. Severe acquired aplastic anemia was present in every patient. Regarding the study as a whole: Over 25 shared CD8+ CDR3s appeared highly expressed within patients' immunodominant clones. Between patients and controls, CD8+ Simpson's diversity did not vary significantly.

This clonotype originated in a human donor with aplastic anemia. Sequencing used sorted CD4+, CD8+, or CD8+CD57+ T cells (not recorded which) from PBMCs. The genes are TRBV5-6 and TRBJ1-1, with 8 bases matching TRBD1. Here the CDR3 reads CASSFRTGNTEAFF. The CDR3 bases are TGTGCCAGCAGCTTTAGGACAGGGAATACTGAAGCTTTCTTT.